The rows below give T cell receptor beta chains drawn from one sample of a study of human T cells and chemical hapten exposure. TCRdb reanalysed the 5' RACE reads using MiXCR and keeps one entry per CDR3 protein. The sample shows 110,000 or so distinct CDR3 sequences, approximately 19% of them seen only once. Every receptor here comes from a human donor in good health. The CDR3 runs from the conserved cysteine through the conserved F or W. The D gene is left open where the match is weak. Rows give clone size only sometimes, using once, few, many, or a class for an expanded clone.

TRBV7-9	-	TRBJ2-5	-	TGTGCCAGCAGCGTCGGGATCCGAGAGACCCAGTACTTC	CASSVGIRETQYF
TRBV5-4	-	TRBJ2-5	-	TGTGCCAGCAGCTACCAAGAGACCCAGTACTTC	CASSYQETQYF
TRBV20-1	-	TRBJ2-1	TRBD2	TGCAGTGCTAGAGCAAGCGGGAGGGTAACCTACAATGAGCAGTTCTTC	CSARASGRVTYNEQFF
TRBV25-1	-	TRBJ2-2	TRBD2	TGTGCCAGCAGTCCCCCCCGGGGGGACTTACAGAACACCGGGGAGCTGTTTTTT	CASSPPRGDLQNTGELFF
TRBV5-1	-	TRBJ2-3	-	TGCGCCAGCAGCTTTAGCGCGGGTACGCAGTATTTT	CASSFSAGTQYF
TRBV28	-	TRBJ2-5	-	TGTGCCAGCAGTTTATCCGAGGTCTCGGCCCAGTACTTC	CASSLSEVSAQYF
TRBV2	few	TRBJ1-5	-	TGTGCCAGCAGGCGGGCGGCAGGGCAAGGACCCCAGCATTTT	CASRRAAGQGPQHF
TRBV5-1	-	TRBJ1-4	-	TGCGCCAGCAGCTTTGGTTGGGGAGGGAATGAAAAACTGTTTTTT	CASSFGWGGNEKLFF
TRBV6-6	-	TRBJ2-1	-	TGTGCCAGCAGTTACCCTGGTAGGGCGAACTCCTACAATGAGCAGTTCTTC	CASSYPGRANSYNEQFF
TRBV6-6	-	TRBJ1-4	-	TGTGCCAGCAGTTCCTACCCTGCAACTAATGAAAAACTGTTTTTT	CASSSYPATNEKLFF
TRBV13	-	TRBJ2-7	-	TGTGCCAGCAGGGGACAAGACTACGAGCAGTACTTC	CASRGQDYEQYF
TRBV28	-	TRBJ2-7	-	TGTGCCAGCAGCCCTCAGGGGGGGGCTAGAGAGCAGTACTTC	CASSPQGGAREQYF
TRBV27	-	TRBJ1-2	TRBD1	TGTGCCAGCAGTTCCACAGGGGGCTATGGCTACACCTTC	CASSSTGGYGYTF
TRBV12-3/TRBV12-4	few	TRBJ1-5	TRBD1	TGTGCCAGCAGTTCCGACAGGGTACGGCAGCCCCAGCATTTT	CASSSDRVRQPQHF
TRBV5-6	-	TRBJ2-7	-	TGTGCCAGCAGCTTGGGACAGTCGGTCTACGAGCAGTACTTC	CASSLGQSVYEQYF
TRBV12-5	-	TRBJ2-7	TRBD1	TGTGCTAGTGGTTACCGGGACAGGGAATACGAGCAGTACTTC	CASGYRDREYEQYF
TRBV7-9	few	TRBJ1-3	-	TGTGCCAGCAGCTTAACCGGTATCTCTGGAAACACCATATATTTT	CASSLTGISGNTIYF
TRBV20-1	few	TRBJ1-1	-	TGCAGTGCTAGAGAGGGTACAGGGAACACTGAAGCTTTCTTT	CSAREGTGNTEAFF
TRBV15	-	TRBJ2-3	-	TGTGCCACCAGTCTAAGTACACCTAGCACAGATACGCAGTATTTT	CATSLSTPSTDTQYF
TRBV9	once	TRBJ2-7	TRBD1	TGTGCCAGCAGCCCCGGGACAGGACGCGAGCAGTACTTC	CASSPGTGREQYF
TRBV4-1	-	TRBJ2-7	-	TGCGCCAGCAGCCCCGACTGGCACGAGCAGTACTTC	CASSPDWHEQYF
TRBV5-1	few	TRBJ2-2	-	TGCGCCAGCAGCGTCCAGGGGTCGGCCAACACCGGGGAGCTGTTTTTT	CASSVQGSANTGELFF
TRBV4-2	few	TRBJ2-1	TRBD2	TGTGCCAGCAGCCTACAAAGACTAGCGCGGAGCTCCTACAATGAGCAGTTCTTC	CASSLQRLARSSYNEQFF
TRBV9	-	TRBJ2-7	TRBD1	TGTGCCAGTCCCCCGGGACAGGAATTTTACGAGCAGTACTTC	CASPPGQEFYEQYF
TRBV28	many	TRBJ2-7	-	TGTGCCAGCAGTCCGCCCCGCAGGGGCAGGTATAGGACAGAAGGCGAGCAGTACTTC	CASSPPRRGRYRTEGEQYF
TRBV6-5	-	TRBJ1-1	-	TGTGCCATAATGACCGAGTCCCGCTCTGAAGCTTTCTTT	CAIMTESRSEAFF
TRBV11-2	-	TRBJ2-3	-	TGTGCCAGCAGCCACAAGGCCGCCCCCGGGAGCACAGATACGCAGTATTTT	CASSHKAAPGSTDTQYF
TRBV7-9	-	TRBJ2-7	-	TGTGCCAGCAGCCTCGGGGAAGTCTACGAGCAGTACTTC	CASSLGEVYEQYF
TRBV27	many	TRBJ2-7	-	TGTGCCAGCAGTAGTTCAATGGGCCCCTACGAGCAGTACTTC	CASSSSMGPYEQYF
TRBV5-4	-	TRBJ1-1	-	TGTGCCAGCAGCCGAGATCCGACGGGTACTGAAGCTTTCTTT	CASSRDPTGTEAFF
TRBV3-1	few	TRBJ2-5	-	TGTGCCAGCAGCCCTAACCCCCCGCTTCAAGAGACCCAGTACTTC	CASSPNPPLQETQYF
TRBV28	-	TRBJ2-7	TRBD1	TGTGCCAGCAACCGGGACAGGGGCACCTACGAGCAGTACTTC	CASNRDRGTYEQYF
TRBV12-3/TRBV12-4	-	TRBJ2-3	TRBD2	TGTGCCAGCAGCAGACTAGCGGGAGGGCCAAATACGCAGTATTTT	CASSRLAGGPNTQYF